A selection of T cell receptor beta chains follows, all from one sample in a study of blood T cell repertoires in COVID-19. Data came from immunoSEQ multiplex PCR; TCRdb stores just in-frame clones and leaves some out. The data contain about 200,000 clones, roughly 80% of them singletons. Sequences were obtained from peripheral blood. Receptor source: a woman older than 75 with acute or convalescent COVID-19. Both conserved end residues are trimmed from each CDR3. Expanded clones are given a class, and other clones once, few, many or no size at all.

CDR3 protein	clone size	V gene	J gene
ATSHGGAEETQY	once	TRBV15	TRBJ2-5
ASSPRDSLYEQY	-	TRBV9	TRBJ2-7
AWSVPTSGTTTDTQY	-	TRBV30	TRBJ2-3
ASSLGETGMGTEAF	-	TRBV11-3	TRBJ1-1
ASSQGTVDVNQPQH	-	TRBV6-2/TRBV6-3	TRBJ1-5
ASSPGARVLEQY	-	TRBV18	TRBJ2-7
ASSQEALTGYGYT	few	TRBV4-2	TRBJ1-2
ASSVGQETYEQY	-	TRBV9	TRBJ2-7
ASPLRDRKYEQY	once	TRBV27	TRBJ2-7
AWSILNEKLF	-	TRBV30	TRBJ1-4
ASSLDGGRGSPLH	once	TRBV5-1	TRBJ1-6
ASSDQPGQGATGYT	-	TRBV6-4	TRBJ1-2
ATSRSTGGVDGYT	-	TRBV15	TRBJ1-2
ATGQAGQGQPQH	many	TRBV24-1	TRBJ1-5
AWGGQRHEKLF	-	TRBV30	TRBJ1-4
ASSFGLAGGSGDTQY	-	TRBV5-6	TRBJ2-3
ASSWTSGTQDTQY	-	TRBV7-2	TRBJ2-3
ASSAGANVLT	-	TRBV19	TRBJ2-6
ASSFLGVTDTQY	-	TRBV27	TRBJ2-3
AITDRLNAEAF	-	TRBV10-3	TRBJ1-1
ASSLLAASDTQY	-	TRBV7-3	TRBJ2-3
AWSSLAYEGDTQY	few	TRBV30	TRBJ2-3
AWSPWTGGFYEQY	-	TRBV30	TRBJ2-7
ASSIAPGLAGGKETQY	-	TRBV19	TRBJ2-5
ASSVLTAGASGELF	-	TRBV18	TRBJ2-2
ASSQVGQAYEQY	-	TRBV4-2	TRBJ2-7
ASSPLGLAGEQF	-	TRBV18	TRBJ2-1
ASSESGQSFVQY	-	TRBV10-2	TRBJ2-7
ASRESSYEQY	-	TRBV28	TRBJ2-7
ASSRLAGVNTDTQY	few	TRBV6-6	TRBJ2-3
ASSYSRLAHNEQF	once	TRBV6-5	TRBJ2-1
ASSQTGVEVWSVFETQY	once	TRBV5-5	TRBJ2-5
ASSLVVVGGETQY	once	TRBV5-6	TRBJ2-5
ASSLFSGGSYNEQF	once	TRBV5-1	TRBJ2-1
AISESGGTGGGYT	-	TRBV10-3	TRBJ1-2
ASSLGLAFEQY	-	TRBV7-2	TRBJ2-7
ASSLEQGTEAF	-	TRBV6-5	TRBJ1-1
ASGQLAGAGETQY	-	TRBV12-5	TRBJ2-5
ASSLVGTSGYNEQF	once	TRBV5-1	TRBJ2-1
ASSPQGADTEAF	-	TRBV18	TRBJ1-1
ASSVVGANSPLH	-	TRBV9	TRBJ1-6
ASSLAETTTQY	-	TRBV11-1	TRBJ2-3
AWRRDSYEQY	-	TRBV30	TRBJ2-7
ASSLGGTGTNYGYT	-	TRBV28	TRBJ1-2
AWSGQGIGEAF	-	TRBV30	TRBJ1-1
ASSLPGSSPLH	-	TRBV27	TRBJ1-6
ASSLGPEEGYEQY	-	TRBV11-3	TRBJ2-7
ASSPIPTGTTNEKLF	once	TRBV6-6	TRBJ1-4
ASSQGLYEQY	few	TRBV7-6	TRBJ2-7
ASSLAAKNIQY	once	TRBV27	TRBJ2-4
ASSEGGLASNEQF	once	TRBV6-1	TRBJ2-1